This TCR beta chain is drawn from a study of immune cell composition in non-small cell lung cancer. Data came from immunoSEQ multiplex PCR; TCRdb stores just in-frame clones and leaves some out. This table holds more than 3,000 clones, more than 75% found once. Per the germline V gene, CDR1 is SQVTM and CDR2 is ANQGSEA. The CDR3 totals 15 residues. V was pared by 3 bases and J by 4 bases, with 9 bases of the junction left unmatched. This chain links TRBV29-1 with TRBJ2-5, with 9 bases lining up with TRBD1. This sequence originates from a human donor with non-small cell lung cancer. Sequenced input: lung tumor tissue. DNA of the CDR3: TGCAGCGTTGATCCGTTGGGACAGGGAGGAGAGACCCAGTACTTC. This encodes CSVDPLGQGGETQYF.